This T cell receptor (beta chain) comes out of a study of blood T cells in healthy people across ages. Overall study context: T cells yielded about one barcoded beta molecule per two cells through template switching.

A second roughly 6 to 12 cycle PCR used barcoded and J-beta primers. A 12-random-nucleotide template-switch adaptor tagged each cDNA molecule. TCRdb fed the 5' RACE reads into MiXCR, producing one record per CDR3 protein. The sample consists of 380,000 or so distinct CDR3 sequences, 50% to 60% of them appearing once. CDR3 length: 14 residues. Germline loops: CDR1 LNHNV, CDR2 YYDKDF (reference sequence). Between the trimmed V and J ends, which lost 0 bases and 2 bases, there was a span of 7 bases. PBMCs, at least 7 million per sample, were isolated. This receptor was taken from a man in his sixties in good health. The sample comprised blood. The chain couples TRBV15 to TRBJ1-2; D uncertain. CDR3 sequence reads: CATSRDGSNYGYTF. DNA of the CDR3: TGTGCCACCAGCAGAGATGGCAGCAACTATGGCTACACCTTC.